These T cell receptor beta chains were read from a single sample in a study of OX40 agonist ivuxolimab in advanced cancers. Clones were sequenced by immunoSEQ multiplex PCR, and TCRdb holds only the in-frame ones, with some missing. The data show over 20,000 clones, 84% seen once. The sample in question was CD4+ or CD8+ T cells sorted from blood, obtained in a trial of the OX40 agonist ivuxolimab. The receptors were sampled from an adult with an advanced solid tumor such as melanoma, head and neck, liver or kidney cancer. The CDR3 runs from the conserved cysteine through the conserved F or W. A D gene is named only where the DNA matches it firmly. Expanded clones are given a class, and other clones once, few, many or no size at all.

v_gene: TRBV5-1
abundance: once
j_gene: TRBJ1-2
d_gene: .
CDR3nt: TGCGCCAGCAGCTTGGAAGGGGCGTCCAGGAACTATGGCTACACCTTC
CDR3aa: CASSLEGASRNYGYTF

v_gene: TRBV7-9
abundance: .
j_gene: TRBJ1-2
d_gene: TRBD1
CDR3nt: TGTGCCAGCAGCTTAACCCGGACAGGGGGCAGCGCGGGCTATGGCTACACCTTC
CDR3aa: CASSLTRTGGSAGYGYTF

v_gene: TRBV4-2
abundance: .
j_gene: TRBJ1-3
d_gene: .
CDR3nt: TGTGCCAGCAGCCAAGAATGGGTCTCTGGAAACACCATATATTTT
CDR3aa: CASSQEWVSGNTIYF

v_gene: TRBV6-5
abundance: .
j_gene: TRBJ2-3
d_gene: TRBD2
CDR3nt: TGTGCCAGCACCTGGACTAGCGGGGGGCGTGGTACGCAGTATTTT
CDR3aa: CASTWTSGGRGTQYF

v_gene: TRBV12-5
abundance: once
j_gene: TRBJ2-7
d_gene: .
CDR3nt: TGTGCTAGTGGTTCCCCCGGGGCCCTAGCGACCGAGCAGTACTTC
CDR3aa: CASGSPGALATEQYF

v_gene: TRBV11-2
abundance: .
j_gene: TRBJ1-1
d_gene: .
CDR3nt: TGTGCCAGCAGGGGGGGGGCGAACACTGAAGCTTTCTTT
CDR3aa: CASRGGANTEAFF

v_gene: TRBV6-8
abundance: .
j_gene: TRBJ1-3
d_gene: .
CDR3nt: TGTGCCAGCAGCAGTGTCAAGGTGCCAGATGGAAACACCATATATTTT
CDR3aa: CASSSVKVPDGNTIYF

v_gene: TRBV15
abundance: .
j_gene: TRBJ2-3
d_gene: .
CDR3nt: TGTGCCACCAGCAGAGAACACACAGATACGCAGTATTTT
CDR3aa: CATSREHTDTQYF

v_gene: TRBV4-2
abundance: .
j_gene: TRBJ2-1
d_gene: TRBD2
CDR3nt: TGTGCCAGCAGCCAAGAGGACGGGGGGGGTATAGGCTACAATGAGCAGTTCTTC
CDR3aa: CASSQEDGGGIGYNEQFF

v_gene: TRBV5-1
abundance: few
j_gene: TRBJ1-1
d_gene: .
CDR3nt: TGCGCCAGCAGCCCCGGACTGGTCAAAGTTATGAACACTGAAGCTTTCTTT
CDR3aa: CASSPGLVKVMNTEAFF

v_gene: TRBV13
abundance: .
j_gene: TRBJ2-1
d_gene: .
CDR3nt: TGTGCCAGCAGCTTAGCGGGGGAGACCTACAATGAGCAGTTCTTC
CDR3aa: CASSLAGETYNEQFF

v_gene: TRBV7-9
abundance: .
j_gene: TRBJ1-2
d_gene: .
CDR3nt: TGTGCCAGCAGCTTAGGAGTGGCCGAAGTTAACTATGGCTACACCTTC
CDR3aa: CASSLGVAEVNYGYTF

v_gene: TRBV9
abundance: once
j_gene: TRBJ2-1
d_gene: .
CDR3nt: TGTGCCAGCAGCGTTGGGGCTGGGGACTCGTTCTCCTACAATGAGCAGTTCTTC
CDR3aa: CASSVGAGDSFSYNEQFF

v_gene: TRBV9
abundance: .
j_gene: TRBJ1-1
d_gene: .
CDR3nt: TGTGCCAGCAGCGTTCGGACAACGAACACTGAAGCTTTCTTT
CDR3aa: CASSVRTTNTEAFF

v_gene: TRBV18
abundance: few
j_gene: TRBJ1-1
d_gene: .
CDR3nt: TGTGCCAGCTCACCAATGGCAGGGGTGAACACTGAAGCTTTCTTT
CDR3aa: CASSPMAGVNTEAFF

v_gene: TRBV25-1
abundance: .
j_gene: TRBJ1-2
d_gene: .
CDR3nt: TGTGCCAGCAGTGAGATTATAGGCATGAAGGGCTACACCTTC
CDR3aa: CASSEIIGMKGYTF

v_gene: TRBV2
abundance: .
j_gene: TRBJ2-7
d_gene: TRBD1
CDR3nt: TGTGCCAGCCGACAGGGGGCATCCTACGAGCAGTACTTC
CDR3aa: CASRQGASYEQYF

v_gene: TRBV11-3
abundance: few
j_gene: TRBJ2-2
d_gene: .
CDR3nt: TGTGCCAGCAGCTTCGAGGGGGCCGGGGAGCTGTTTTTT
CDR3aa: CASSFEGAGELFF

v_gene: TRBV19
abundance: medium-sized
j_gene: TRBJ1-5
d_gene: TRBD1
CDR3nt: TGTGCCAGTAGTATATGGTTTGGGGACAGGGGGAAGCAGCCCCAGCATTTT
CDR3aa: CASSIWFGDRGKQPQHF

v_gene: TRBV29-1
abundance: .
j_gene: TRBJ2-2
d_gene: TRBD1
CDR3nt: TGCAGCGCCTCTGACAGGGGGAACACCGGGGAGCTGTTTTTT
CDR3aa: CSASDRGNTGELFF

v_gene: TRBV27
abundance: .
j_gene: TRBJ1-1
d_gene: TRBD1
CDR3nt: TGTGCCAGCAGTTCTCGCGGACAGGGGGCAATGAACACTGAAGCTTTCTTT
CDR3aa: CASSSRGQGAMNTEAFF

v_gene: TRBV9
abundance: once
j_gene: TRBJ1-5
d_gene: TRBD1
CDR3nt: TGTGCCAGCAGCGCCTGGGACAGTTTGAATCAGCCCCAGCATTTT
CDR3aa: CASSAWDSLNQPQHF

v_gene: TRBV6-8
abundance: .
j_gene: TRBJ2-6
d_gene: .
CDR3nt: TGTGCCAGCAGTCTAACCCCACGACACCCACCCTCTGGGGCCAACGTCCTGACTTTC
CDR3aa: CASSLTPRHPPSGANVLTF

v_gene: TRBV29-1
abundance: .
j_gene: TRBJ1-2
d_gene: .
CDR3nt: TGCAGCGTGGGAAGGTGGGCGGATGGCTACACCTTC
CDR3aa: CSVGRWADGYTF

v_gene: TRBV7-9
abundance: .
j_gene: TRBJ1-2
d_gene: .
CDR3nt: TGTGCCAGCGGACCATCCTTGTATGGCTACACCTTC
CDR3aa: CASGPSLYGYTF

v_gene: TRBV7-9
abundance: .
j_gene: TRBJ1-1
d_gene: TRBD1
CDR3nt: TGTGCCAGCATGGAGGACAGGGAGGGTATGACCGAAGCTTTCTTT
CDR3aa: CASMEDREGMTEAFF

v_gene: TRBV4-3
abundance: .
j_gene: TRBJ2-7
d_gene: .
CDR3nt: TGCGCCAGCAGCCCCACCTCAGGGGCCTACGAGCAGTACTTC
CDR3aa: CASSPTSGAYEQYF

v_gene: TRBV7-9
abundance: .
j_gene: TRBJ2-7
d_gene: .
CDR3nt: TGTGCCAGCAGCTTAGATGGGTTAGGGAGCGAGCAGTACTTC
CDR3aa: CASSLDGLGSEQYF

v_gene: TRBV27
abundance: .
j_gene: TRBJ2-3
d_gene: .
CDR3nt: TGTGCCAGCAGTTTACAGGTAGTGGCCACAGATACGCAGTATTTT
CDR3aa: CASSLQVVATDTQYF